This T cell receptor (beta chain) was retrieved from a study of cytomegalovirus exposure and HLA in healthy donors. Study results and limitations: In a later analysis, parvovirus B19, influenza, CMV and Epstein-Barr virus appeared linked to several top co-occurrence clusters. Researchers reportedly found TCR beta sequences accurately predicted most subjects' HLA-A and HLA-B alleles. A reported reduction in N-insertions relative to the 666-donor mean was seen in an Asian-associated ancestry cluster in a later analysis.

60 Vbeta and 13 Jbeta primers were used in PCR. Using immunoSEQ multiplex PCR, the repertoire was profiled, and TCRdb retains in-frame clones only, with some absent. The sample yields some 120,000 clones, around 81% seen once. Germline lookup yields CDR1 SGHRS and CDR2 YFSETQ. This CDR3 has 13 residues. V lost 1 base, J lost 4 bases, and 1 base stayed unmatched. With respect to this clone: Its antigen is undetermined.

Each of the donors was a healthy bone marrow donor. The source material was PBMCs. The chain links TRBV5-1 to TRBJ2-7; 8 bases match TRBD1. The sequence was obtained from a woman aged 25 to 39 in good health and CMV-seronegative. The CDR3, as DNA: TGCGCCAGCAGCTTGACAGGGGGATACGAGCAGTACTTC. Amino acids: CASSLTGGYEQYF.